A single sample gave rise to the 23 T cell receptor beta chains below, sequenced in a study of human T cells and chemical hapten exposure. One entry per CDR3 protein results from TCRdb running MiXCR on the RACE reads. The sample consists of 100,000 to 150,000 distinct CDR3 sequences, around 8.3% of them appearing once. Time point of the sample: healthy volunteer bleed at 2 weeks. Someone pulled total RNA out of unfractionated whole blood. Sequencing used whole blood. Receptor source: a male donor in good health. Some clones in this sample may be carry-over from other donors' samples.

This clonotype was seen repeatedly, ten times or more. DNA of the CDR3: TGTGCCAGCAGTTTACAGCAGGGTGGAAACACCATATATTTT. It translates to CASSLQQGGNTIYF. The rearrangement uses TRBV12-3 or TRBV12-4 and TRBJ1-3; D may be TRBD1 (5 bases). Trimming removed 2 bases at V and 3 bases at J, with 8 bases between. The CDR3 length is 14 residues.

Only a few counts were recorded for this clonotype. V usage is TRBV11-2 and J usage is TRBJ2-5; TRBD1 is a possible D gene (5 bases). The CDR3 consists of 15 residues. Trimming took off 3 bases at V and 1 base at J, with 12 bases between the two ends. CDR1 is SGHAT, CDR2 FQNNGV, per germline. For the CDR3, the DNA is TGTGCCAGCAGCTTGGGGCCAACAGGCCAAGAGACCCAGTACTTC. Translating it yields CASSLGPTGQETQYF. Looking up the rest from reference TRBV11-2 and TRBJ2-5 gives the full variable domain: EAGVAQSPRYKIIEKRQSVAFWCNPISGHATLYWYQQILGQGPKLLIQFQNNGVVDDSQLPKDRFSAERLKGVDSTLKIQPAKLEDSAVYLCASSLGPTGQETQYFGPGTRLLVL.

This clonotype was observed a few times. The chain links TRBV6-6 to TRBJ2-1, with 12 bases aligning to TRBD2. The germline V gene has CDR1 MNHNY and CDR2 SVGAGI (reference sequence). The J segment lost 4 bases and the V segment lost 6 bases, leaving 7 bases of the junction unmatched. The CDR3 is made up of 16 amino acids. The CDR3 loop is CASSPRTSGTYNEQFF. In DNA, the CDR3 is TGTGCCAGCAGCCCCCGGACTAGCGGGACGTACAATGAGCAGTTCTTC.

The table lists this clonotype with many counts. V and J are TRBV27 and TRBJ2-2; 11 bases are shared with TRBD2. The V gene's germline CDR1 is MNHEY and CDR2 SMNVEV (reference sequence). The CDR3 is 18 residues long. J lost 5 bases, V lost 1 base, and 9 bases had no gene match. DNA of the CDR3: TGTGCCAGCAGTTTATACGGACTAGCGGGTCTATCTACCGGGGAGCTGTTTTTT. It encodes CASSLYGLAGLSTGELFF.

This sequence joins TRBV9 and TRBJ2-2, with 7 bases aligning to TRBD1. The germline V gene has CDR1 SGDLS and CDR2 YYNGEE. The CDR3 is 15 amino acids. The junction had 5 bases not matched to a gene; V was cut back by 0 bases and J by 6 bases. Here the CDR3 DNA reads TGTGCCAGCAGCGTAGTGGGGACAGCGGCCGGGGAGCTGTTTTTT. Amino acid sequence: CASSVVGTAAGELFF.

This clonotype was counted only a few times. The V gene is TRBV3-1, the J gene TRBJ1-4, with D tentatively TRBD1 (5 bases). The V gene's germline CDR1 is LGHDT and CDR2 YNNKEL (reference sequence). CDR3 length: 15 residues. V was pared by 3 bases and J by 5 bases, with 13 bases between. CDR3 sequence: CASSHTQVMNEKLFF. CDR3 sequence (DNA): TGTGCCAGCAGCCATACACAGGTTATGAATGAAAAACTGTTTTTT.

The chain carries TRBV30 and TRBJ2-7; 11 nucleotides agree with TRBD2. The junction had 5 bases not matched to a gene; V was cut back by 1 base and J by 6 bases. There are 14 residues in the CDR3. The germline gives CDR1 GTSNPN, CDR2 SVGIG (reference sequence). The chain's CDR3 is CAWSGGTSGLEQYF. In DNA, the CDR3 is TGTGCCTGGAGTGGAGGGACTAGCGGACTCGAGCAGTACTTC.

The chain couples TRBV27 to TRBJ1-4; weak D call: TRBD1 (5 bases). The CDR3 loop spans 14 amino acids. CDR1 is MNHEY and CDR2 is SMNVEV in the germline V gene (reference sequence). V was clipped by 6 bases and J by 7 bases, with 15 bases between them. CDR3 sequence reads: CASRPIGGAEKLFF. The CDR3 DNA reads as TGTGCCAGCAGACCCATTGGCGGGGCTGAAAAACTGTTTTTT.

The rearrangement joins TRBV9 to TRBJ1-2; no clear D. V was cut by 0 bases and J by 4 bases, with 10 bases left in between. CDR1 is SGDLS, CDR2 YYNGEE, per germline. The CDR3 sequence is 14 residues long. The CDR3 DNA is TGTGCCAGCAGCGTAGCTAAGGGTCCCTATGGCTACACCTTC. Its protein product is CASSVAKGPYGYTF.

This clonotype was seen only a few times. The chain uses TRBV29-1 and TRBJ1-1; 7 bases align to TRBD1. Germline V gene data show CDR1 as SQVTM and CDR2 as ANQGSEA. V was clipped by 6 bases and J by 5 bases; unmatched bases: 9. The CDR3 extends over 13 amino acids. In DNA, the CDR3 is TGCAGCGTAGACCCAGGGGGTTGGACTGAAGCTTTCTTT. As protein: CSVDPGGWTEAFF.

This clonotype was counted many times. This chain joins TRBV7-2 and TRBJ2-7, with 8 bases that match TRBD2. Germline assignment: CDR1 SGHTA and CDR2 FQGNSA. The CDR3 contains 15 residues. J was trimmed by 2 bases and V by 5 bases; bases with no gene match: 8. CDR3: CASSGRLASPYEQYF. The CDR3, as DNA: TGTGCCAGCAGCGGCCGACTAGCGAGTCCCTACGAGCAGTACTTC. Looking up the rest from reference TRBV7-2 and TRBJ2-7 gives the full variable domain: GAGVSQSPSNKVTEKGKDVELRCDPISGHTALYWYRQSLGQGLEFLIYFQGNSAPDKSGLPSDRFSAERTGGSVSTLTIQRTQQEDSAVYLCASSGRLASPYEQYFGPGTRLTVT.

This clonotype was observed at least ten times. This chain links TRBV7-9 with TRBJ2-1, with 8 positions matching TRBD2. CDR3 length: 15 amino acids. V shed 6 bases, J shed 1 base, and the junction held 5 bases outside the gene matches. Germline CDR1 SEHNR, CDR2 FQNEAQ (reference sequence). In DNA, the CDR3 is TGTGCCAGCAGTCTTAGCGGGACTTCCTACAATGAGCAGTTCTTC. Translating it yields CASSLSGTSYNEQFF.

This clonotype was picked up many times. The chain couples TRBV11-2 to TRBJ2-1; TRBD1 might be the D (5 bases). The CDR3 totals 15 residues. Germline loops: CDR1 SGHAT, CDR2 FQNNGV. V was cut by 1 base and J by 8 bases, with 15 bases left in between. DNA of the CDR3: TGTGCCAGCAGCTTAGGGTCAGGGCTTATCTATGAGCAGTTCTTC. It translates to CASSLGSGLIYEQFF.

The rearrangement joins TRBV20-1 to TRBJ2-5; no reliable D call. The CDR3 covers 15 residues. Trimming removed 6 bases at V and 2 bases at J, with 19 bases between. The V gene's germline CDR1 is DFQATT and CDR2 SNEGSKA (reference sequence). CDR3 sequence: CSALRAAGPQETQYF. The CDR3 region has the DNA TGCAGTGCCTTAAGGGCGGCAGGTCCTCAAGAGACCCAGTACTTC.

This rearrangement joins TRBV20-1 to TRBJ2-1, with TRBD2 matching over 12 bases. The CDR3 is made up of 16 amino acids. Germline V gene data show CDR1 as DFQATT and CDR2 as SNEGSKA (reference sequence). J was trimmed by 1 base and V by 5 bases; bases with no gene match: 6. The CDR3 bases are TGCAGTGCTCGGACTAGCGGGAAAGGGTCCTACAATGAGCAGTTCTTC. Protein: CSARTSGKGSYNEQFF.

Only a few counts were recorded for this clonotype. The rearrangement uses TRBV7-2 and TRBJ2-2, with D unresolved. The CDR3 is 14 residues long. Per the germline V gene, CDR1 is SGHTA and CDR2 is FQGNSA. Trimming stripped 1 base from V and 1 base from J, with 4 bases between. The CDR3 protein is CASSLVRNTGELFF. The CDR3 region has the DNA TGTGCCAGCAGCTTAGTCAGGAACACCGGGGAGCTGTTTTTT.

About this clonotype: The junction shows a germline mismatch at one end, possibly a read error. The CDR3 bases are TGCGTCAGCAGCCAGGACGACAGGGGAAACACTGAAGCTTTCTTT. Translated: CVSSQDDRGNTEAFF. The chain combines TRBV4-1 with TRBJ1-1; 8 positions match TRBD1. The CDR3 is 15 amino acids. The germline CDR1 and CDR2 sequences are MGHRA and YSYEKL.

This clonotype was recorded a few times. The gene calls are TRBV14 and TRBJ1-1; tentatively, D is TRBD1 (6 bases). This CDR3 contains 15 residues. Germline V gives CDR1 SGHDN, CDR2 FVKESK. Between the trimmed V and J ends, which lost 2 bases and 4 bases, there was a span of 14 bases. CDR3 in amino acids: CASSQRDIEGTEAFF. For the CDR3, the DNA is TGTGCCAGCAGCCAACGGGACATAGAGGGCACTGAAGCTTTCTTT.

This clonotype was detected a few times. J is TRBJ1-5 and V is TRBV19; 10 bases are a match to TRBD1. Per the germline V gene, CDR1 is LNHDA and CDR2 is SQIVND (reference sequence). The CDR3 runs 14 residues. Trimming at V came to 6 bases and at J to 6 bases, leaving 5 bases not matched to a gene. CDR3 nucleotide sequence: TGTGCCAGTAGGGACAGGGGGTTTCGTCAGCCCCAGCATTTT. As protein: CASRDRGFRQPQHF.

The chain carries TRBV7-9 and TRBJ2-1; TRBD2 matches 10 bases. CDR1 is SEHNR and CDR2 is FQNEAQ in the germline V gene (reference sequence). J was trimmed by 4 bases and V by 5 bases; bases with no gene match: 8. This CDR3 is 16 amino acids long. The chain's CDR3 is CASSRQPSGSYNEQFF. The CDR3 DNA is TGTGCCAGCAGCCGTCAGCCTAGCGGGAGTTACAATGAGCAGTTCTTC.

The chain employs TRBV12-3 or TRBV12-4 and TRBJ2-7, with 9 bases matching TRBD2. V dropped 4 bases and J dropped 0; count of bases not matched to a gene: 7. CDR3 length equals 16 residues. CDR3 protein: CASSSRLAASSYEQYF. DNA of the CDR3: TGTGCCAGCAGTTCCCGACTAGCGGCAAGCTCCTACGAGCAGTACTTC.

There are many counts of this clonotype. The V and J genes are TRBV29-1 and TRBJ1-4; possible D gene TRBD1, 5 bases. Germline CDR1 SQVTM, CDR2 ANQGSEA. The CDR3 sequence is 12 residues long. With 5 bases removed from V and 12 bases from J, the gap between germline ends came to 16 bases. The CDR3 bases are TGCAGCGTTAACGGGGTCCGGGACGAACTGTTTTTT. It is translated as CSVNGVRDELFF.

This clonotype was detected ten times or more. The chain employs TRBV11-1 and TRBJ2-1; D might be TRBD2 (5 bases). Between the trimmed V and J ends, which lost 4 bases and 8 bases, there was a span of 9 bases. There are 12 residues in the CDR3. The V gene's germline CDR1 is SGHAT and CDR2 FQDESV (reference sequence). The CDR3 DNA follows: TGTGCCAGCAGCTCAGAGGGCCATGAGCAGTTCTTC. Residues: CASSSEGHEQFF. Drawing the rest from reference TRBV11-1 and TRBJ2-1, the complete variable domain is EAEVAQSPRYKITEKSQAVAFWCDPISGHATLYWYRQILGQGPELLVQFQDESVVDDSQLPKDRFSAERLKGVDSTLKIQPAELGDSAMYLCASSSEGHEQFFGPGTRLTVL.